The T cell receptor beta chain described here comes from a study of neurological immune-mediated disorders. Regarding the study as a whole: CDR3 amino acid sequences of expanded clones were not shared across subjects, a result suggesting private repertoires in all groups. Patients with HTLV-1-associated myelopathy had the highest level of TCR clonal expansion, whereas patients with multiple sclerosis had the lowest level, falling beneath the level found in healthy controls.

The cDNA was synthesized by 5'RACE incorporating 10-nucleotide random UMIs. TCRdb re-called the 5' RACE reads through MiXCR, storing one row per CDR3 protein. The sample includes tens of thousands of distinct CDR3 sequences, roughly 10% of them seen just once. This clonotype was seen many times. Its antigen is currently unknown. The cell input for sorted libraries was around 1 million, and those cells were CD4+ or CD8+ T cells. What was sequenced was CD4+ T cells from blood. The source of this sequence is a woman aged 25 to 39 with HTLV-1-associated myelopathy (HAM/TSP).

The CDR3 loop is CSASESTDTQYF. CDR3 DNA sequence: TGCAGTGCTAGCGAGAGCACAGATACGCAGTATTTT. The chain employs TRBV20-1 and TRBJ2-3, with D unresolved. The CDR3 is 12 residues long. V dropped 3 bases and J dropped 0 bases, with 4 bases sitting between them. Germline loops: CDR1 DFQATT, CDR2 SNEGSKA (reference sequence).